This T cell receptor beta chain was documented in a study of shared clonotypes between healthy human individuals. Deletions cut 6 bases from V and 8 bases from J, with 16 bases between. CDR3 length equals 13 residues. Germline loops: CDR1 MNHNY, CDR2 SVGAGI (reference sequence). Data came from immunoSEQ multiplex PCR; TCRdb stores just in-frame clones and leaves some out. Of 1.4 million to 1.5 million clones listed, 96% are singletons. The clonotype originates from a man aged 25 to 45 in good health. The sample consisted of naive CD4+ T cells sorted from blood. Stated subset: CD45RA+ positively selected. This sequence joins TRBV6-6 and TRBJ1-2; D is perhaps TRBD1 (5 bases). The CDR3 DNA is TGTGCCAGCAGCAGGGAGCTTTTACTCGGCTACACCTTC. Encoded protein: CASSRELLLGYTF.